This T cell receptor (beta chain) was profiled in a study of CD8 T cell repertoires and HIV-1 epitope variants. Overall study context: Twenty-five autologous and known Gag and Nef epitope variant peptides each stimulated T cells separately. Epitopes were three Gag families plus Nef HW9 and YT9. Separate from the cultures, 1M uncultured T cells served as baseline. Notes on the study in general: Of roughly nine antigen-specific beta clonotypes, more than 5 appeared to cross-react with escape variants.

Worth noting for this clone: Its cognate antigen is unknown.

V dropped 1 base and J dropped 9 bases, with 26 bases sitting between them. The CDR3 is 18 amino acids. Only in-frame clones appear in the TCRdb table, and some are missing; sequencing was by immunoSEQ multiplex PCR. This sample has roughly 4,000 clones, with roughly two thirds found just once. The material sequenced was cultured CD8+ T cells derived from PBMCs. The chain combines TRBV5-3 with TRBJ2-1, with D possibly matching TRBD1 (6 bases). TRBV5-3 qualifies as an ORF whose function is uncertain. The clonotype was recovered from a male donor with HIV. CDR3 residues: CARSLKQGPLYLQFEQFF. DNA for the CDR3: TGTGCCAGAAGCTTGAAACAGGGCCCACTCTACCTACAATTTGAGCAGTTCTTC.